The 28 T cell receptor beta chains below were found in one sample sequenced in a study of blood T cell repertoires in COVID-19. TCRdb's copy holds only in-frame clones and misses some; the assay was immunoSEQ multiplex PCR. The data show around 69,000 clones, roughly four fifths seen once. The sequenced material came from peripheral blood. The receptors derive from a woman in her sixties or seventies with acute or convalescent COVID-19.

J is TRBJ1-4 and V is TRBV2; no clear D. Germline CDR1 SNHLY, CDR2 FYNNEI. V was pared by 5 bases and J by 7 bases, with 8 bases between. This CDR3 is built from 12 residues. CDR3 residues: CASSRYSEKLFF. The CDR3 nucleotides are TGTGCCAGCAGTCGCTATAGTGAAAAACTGTTTTTT.

The chain is built from TRBV6-5 and TRBJ1-5; 8 bases match TRBD1. V shed 6 bases and J 0 bases; nucleotides not matched to a gene: 4. Germline V gene lookup returns CDR1 MNHEY and CDR2 SVGAGI. The CDR3 spans 15 residues. This CDR3 reads CASRTGQDSNQPQHF. DNA for the CDR3: TGTGCCAGCAGGACGGGACAGGATAGCAATCAGCCCCAGCATTTT.

The chain recombines TRBV7-2 with TRBJ1-5, with D perhaps matching TRBD1 (5 bases). CDR1 is SGHTA and CDR2 is FQGNSA in the germline V gene. The CDR3 runs 16 residues. Trimming shortened V by 2 bases and J by 2 bases, and 13 bases separated the two germline ends. The CDR3 DNA sequence: TGTGCCAGCAGCTTATATGGAGGGGTAGGCAATCAGCCCCAGCATTTT. Translating gives CASSLYGGVGNQPQHF.

This rearrangement joins TRBV6-5 to TRBJ1-1; D remains ambiguous. Germline V gene sequence: CDR1 MNHEY, CDR2 SVGAGI. Between the trimmed V and J ends, which lost 6 bases and 13 bases, there was a span of 18 bases. The CDR3 loop spans 12 amino acids. CDR3 DNA sequence: TGTGCCAGCAGCCAAGGAAAGGTGGAGTTTTTCTTT. Its protein is CASSQGKVEFFF.

This chain uses TRBV30 with TRBJ1-6; TRBD1 might be the D (6 bases). CDR3 length equals 14 residues. Germline V gene sequence: CDR1 GTSNPN, CDR2 SVGIG (reference sequence). V was trimmed by 8 bases and J by 7 bases, leaving 18 bases between them. CDR3 sequence reads: CATGQPLKNSPLHF. The CDR3, as DNA: TGTGCCACGGGACAACCGCTTAAAAATTCACCCCTCCACTTT.

Here the CDR3 DNA reads TGTGCCTGGAGTGAAAAATGGAATGGAAGGACAGGGACCTATGAAGCTTTCTTT. It yields the protein CAWSEKWNGRTGTYEAFF. The chain links TRBV30 to TRBJ1-1; 8 bases are a match to TRBD1. Germline values: CDR1 GTSNPN, CDR2 SVGIG (reference sequence). The CDR3 totals 18 residues. The V gene end was trimmed by 1 base and the J gene end by 7 bases; junction bases not matched to a gene: 20.

This rearrangement joins TRBV27 to TRBJ1-4; the D is unclear. Germline CDR1 MNHEY, CDR2 SMNVEV (reference sequence). The CDR3 contains 14 residues. The V and J ends lost 3 bases and 8 bases respectively, with 13 bases between them. In DNA form, the CDR3 reads TGTGCCAGCAGTTTTGGGCAGGCGGGCGAAAAACTGTTTTTT. Translated: CASSFGQAGEKLFF.

This clone was detected once. V is TRBV5-8 and J is TRBJ1-1, with TRBD1 as a possible D gene (6 bases). The V end was cut by 4 bases, the J end by 8 bases, with 27 bases between. Germline V gene sequence: CDR1 SGHTS, CDR2 YDEGEE. The CDR3 spans 17 residues. In nucleotides, the CDR3 is TGTGCCAGCAGCCAGGCGGGGGGCCCGCGGATCGGGACCGAAGCTTTCTTT. It translates to CASSQAGGPRIGTEAFF.

The chain recombines TRBV5-4 with TRBJ2-1, with TRBD2 identical over 15 bases. Germline CDR1 reads SGHNT; CDR2 reads YYREEE (reference sequence). The CDR3 has 16 amino acids. J was trimmed by 7 bases and V by 4 bases; bases with no gene match: 6. CDR3 DNA sequence: TGTGCCAGCAGCGCAGGGACTAGCGGGAGGAGGAATGAGCAGTTCTTC. Translated: CASSAGTSGRRNEQFF. Full variable domain (outside the CDR3, taken from reference TRBV5-4 and TRBJ2-1): ETGVTQSPTHLIKTRGQQVTLRCSSQSGHNTVSWYQQALGQGPQFIFQYYREEENGRGNFPPRFSGLQFPNYSSELNVNALELDDSALYLCASSAGTSGRRNEQFFGPGTRLTVL.

This clone has a handful of counts. The chain employs TRBV7-9 and TRBJ1-2; TRBD1 is a possible D gene (5 bases). Germline V gene data show CDR1 as SEHNR and CDR2 as FQNEAQ (reference sequence). V lost 5 bases, J lost 7 bases, and 8 bases lay in between. The CDR3 consists of 11 residues. CDR3 coding DNA: TGTGCCAGCAGCACCAGGGTTGGCTACACCTTC. This encodes CASSTRVGYTF.

The chain joins TRBV3-1 (or the pseudogene TRBV3-2) to TRBJ1-1; D is perhaps TRBD1 (6 bases). The CDR3 is 12 residues long. V lost 0 bases and J lost 13, with 12 bases in between. Germline V gives CDR1 LGHDT, CDR2 YNNKEL (reference sequence). CDR3 coding DNA: TGTGCCAGCAGCCAAGAAACAGGGAAGGTTTTCTTT. This sequence encodes CASSQETGKVFF.

The rearrangement uses TRBV2 and TRBJ2-2, with TRBD2 identical over 7 bases. V lost 3 bases and J lost 2; bases outside the gene matches: 6. The CDR3 contains 16 residues. Per germline, CDR1 SNHLY and CDR2 FYNNEI. CDR3 amino acids: CASSDPSGVNTGELFF. CDR3 coding DNA: TGTGCCAGCAGTGACCCCAGCGGGGTCAACACCGGGGAGCTGTTTTTT.

The V call is TRBV6-4, the J call TRBJ1-5; 8 nucleotides line up with TRBD1. The ends lost 4 bases at V and 9 bases at J; junction bases unmatched: 11. The length of the CDR3 is 15 residues. Germline V gives CDR1 MRHNA, CDR2 SNTAGT. For the CDR3, the DNA is TGTGCCAGCAGTGCCTCGGCTACAGGGGGTCGGCCCCAGCATTTT. It yields the protein CASSASATGGRPQHF.

In this sample, this clone is medium-sized. The chain is built from TRBV19 and TRBJ1-5, with TRBD1 as a possible D gene (6 bases). V was cut by 4 bases and J by 6 bases, with 16 bases left in between. The V gene's germline CDR1 is LNHDA and CDR2 SQIVND (reference sequence). This CDR3 is built from 15 residues. CDR3 in DNA: TGTGCCAGTAGTAGGTTACAGGGTGATAGTCAGCCCCAGCATTTT. Translated, it gives CASSRLQGDSQPQHF.

The chain links TRBV5-5 to TRBJ2-7; a possible D gene is TRBD2 (6 bases). The germline gives CDR1 SGHKS, CDR2 YYEKEE (reference sequence). CDR3 size: 16 residues. Trimming removed 4 bases from V and 6 bases from J, with 23 bases in between. CDR3 DNA sequence: TGTGCCAGCAGCAGGGTTTTGTCGGGGGATCTAGGCGAGCAGTACTTC. This gives the protein CASSRVLSGDLGEQYF. The full variable domain, with the rest looked up from reference TRBV5-5 and TRBJ2-7, is DAGVTQSPTHLIKTRGQQVTLRCSPISGHKSVSWYQQVLGQGPQFIFQYYEKEERGRGNFPDRFSARQFPNYSSELNVNALLLGDSALYLCASSRVLSGDLGEQYFGPGTRLTVT.

This sequence joins TRBV21-1 and TRBJ1-1; TRBD1 is the table's D call and was not checked against the DNA. TRBV21-1 is noted as a pseudogene. This CDR3 spans 16 amino acids. In DNA, the CDR3 is TGTGCCAGCAGACCGAGGGACAGGGACAGGGACACTGAAGCTTTCTTT. This codes for CASRPRDRDRDTEAFF.

The chain couples TRBV2 to TRBJ2-2; TRBD2 aligns across 14 bases. The CDR3 is 15 amino acids. Trimming removed 10 bases from V and 1 base from J; junction bases left unmatched: 2. In germline, CDR1 is SNHLY, CDR2 FYNNEI. The CDR3 is CAKGTSGRNTGELFF. Here the CDR3 DNA reads TGTGCCAAAGGGACTAGCGGGAGGAACACCGGGGAGCTGTTTTTT.

The chain joins TRBV7-2 to TRBJ1-2, with a weak D call TRBD1 (6 bases). The germline V and J ends were trimmed by 5 bases and 4 bases, with 17 bases remaining between them. Germline V CDR1 and CDR2: SGHTA, FQGNSA. The CDR3 spans 15 residues. The CDR3 nucleotides are TGTGCCAGCAGCCTCGGATGGGGGGGCATCTATGGCTACACCTTC. It yields the protein CASSLGWGGIYGYTF.

The chain is built from TRBV7-8 and TRBJ1-5, with no clear D. The CDR3 spans 15 residues. Germline values: CDR1 SGHVS, CDR2 FQNEAQ. V lost 1 base to trimming and J lost 0 bases, with 7 bases between them. In DNA, the CDR3 is TGTGCCAGCAGCTTAGTAGAGCATAGCAATCAGCCCCAGCATTTT. Amino acid sequence: CASSLVEHSNQPQHF.

The rearrangement links TRBV9 to TRBJ2-5; TRBD1 matches 9 bases. J lost 5 bases, V lost 2 bases, and 7 bases had no gene match. The CDR3 has 15 residues. Germline V gene sequence: CDR1 SGDLS, CDR2 YYNGEE. The CDR3 region is CASSVGPTGGETQYF. In nucleotides, the CDR3 is TGTGCCAGCAGCGTGGGACCAACAGGGGGCGAGACCCAGTACTTC.

This clone was seen only once. The rearrangement joins TRBV5-1 to TRBJ2-4; 9 bases are shared with TRBD1. V lost 5 bases, J lost 1 base, and 7 bases stayed unmatched. Germline V gene sequence: CDR1 SGHRS, CDR2 YFSETQ. The CDR3 totals 16 residues. CDR3 region: CASSLGQGSAKNIQYF. The CDR3 DNA reads TGCGCCAGCAGTCTAGGACAGGGGTCGGCCAAAAACATTCAGTACTTC.

CDR3 amino acids: CASSVGTGGNQPQHF. For the CDR3, the DNA is TGTGCCAGCAGCGTAGGTACAGGGGGCAATCAGCCCCAGCATTTT. The V call is TRBV9, the J call TRBJ1-5; 7 bases are a match to TRBD1. CDR1 SGDLS and CDR2 YYNGEE come from the germline V gene. V was pared by 0 bases and J by 2 bases, with 2 bases of the junction left unmatched. The CDR3 totals 15 residues.

This rearrangement joins TRBV28 to TRBJ1-6; 9 bases are a match to TRBD1. Germline V lookup: CDR1 MDHEN, CDR2 SYDVKM. V was clipped by 6 bases and J by 6 bases; unmatched bases: 9. The CDR3 contains 16 residues. CDR3 sequence: CASSVSGTGSNSPLHF. The CDR3 region has the DNA TGTGCCAGCAGCGTATCCGGGACAGGGAGTAATTCACCCCTCCACTTT.

This clone was seen once. The chain uses TRBV4-1 and TRBJ2-7, with 7 bases fitting TRBD2. Germline lookup yields CDR1 MGHRA and CDR2 YSYEKL. The CDR3 runs to 14 residues. V dropped 3 bases and J dropped 4; count of bases not matched to a gene: 6. Written as DNA, the CDR3 is TGCGCCAGCAGCCACCAACCGGGGGGATACGAGCAGTACTTC. Translated: CASSHQPGGYEQYF.

The J gene is TRBJ1-1, the V gene TRBV9; no clear D. This CDR3 contains 13 residues. Deletions cut 2 bases from V and 1 base from J, with 6 bases between. Germline assignment: CDR1 SGDLS and CDR2 YYNGEE. The DNA for the CDR3 is TGTGCCAGCAGCGTTCTACCGAACACTGAAGCTTTCTTT. It is translated as CASSVLPNTEAFF.

The chain uses TRBV30 and TRBJ1-6; 9 bases fit TRBD1. The junction had 11 bases not matched to a gene; V was cut back by 4 bases and J by 7 bases. The CDR3 covers 16 residues. The germline V gene has CDR1 GTSNPN and CDR2 SVGIG (reference sequence). CDR3 amino acids: CAWTHPGGQGNSPLHF. CDR3 DNA sequence: TGTGCCTGGACTCACCCAGGCGGACAGGGGAATTCACCCCTCCACTTT.

V gene TRBV5-5 combines with J gene TRBJ2-7; TRBD1 agrees at 11 bases. The CDR3 totals 15 residues. Germline CDR1 SGHKS, CDR2 YYEKEE (reference sequence). Losses at the gene ends were 3 bases for V and 4 bases for J; bases not matched to a gene: 6. CDR3 protein: CASSWLRDRGYEQYF. Here the CDR3 DNA reads TGTGCCAGCAGCTGGCTTCGGGACAGGGGGTACGAGCAGTACTTC.

The chain combines TRBV6-5 with TRBJ2-7; perhaps TRBD2 as D (7 bases). The V gene's germline CDR1 is MNHEY and CDR2 SVGAGI. This CDR3 has 14 amino acids. Deletions cut 5 bases from V and 2 bases from J, with 13 bases between. The CDR3 nucleotides are TGTGCCAGCAGTCGCAGGGGAGGGACCTACGAGCAGTACTTC. As protein: CASSRRGGTYEQYF.